Listed here are 9 T cell receptor beta chains from one sample, sequenced in a study of early T cells in non-severe SARS-CoV-2 infection. TCRdb itself ran the 5' RACE reads through MiXCR, one entry per CDR3 protein. The data hold more than 75,000 distinct CDR3 sequences, with over 10% observed a single time. Sequencing input: whole blood. Receptors originate from an adult who was a healthcare worker with PCR-confirmed SARS-CoV-2 infection or an uninfected control (not recorded which).

The chain carries TRBV6-2 or TRBV6-3 and TRBJ2-7, with TRBD1 identical over 7 bases. CDR3 length: 14 amino acids. V gave up 8 bases and J gave up 3 bases; unmatched junction bases: 10. Germline values: CDR1 MNHEY, CDR2 SVGEGT. The CDR3 here is CASRSGTVNYEQYF. As DNA, the CDR3 is TGTGCCAGCCGTTCCGGGACAGTTAACTACGAGCAGTACTTC.

In this sample, this clonotype turned up many times. This chain uses TRBV6-5 with TRBJ2-7; maybe TRBD2 (5 bases). Deletions cut 6 bases from V and 1 base from J, with 22 bases between. Per the germline V gene, CDR1 is MNHEY and CDR2 is SVGAGI. CDR3 length equals 17 residues. This CDR3 is CASSRSPRADGSYEQYF. For the CDR3, the DNA is TGTGCCAGCAGCCGATCCCCGCGGGCCGATGGGTCCTACGAGCAGTACTTC.

There are many counts of this clonotype. The gene calls are TRBV10-2 and TRBJ2-3; 13 bases match TRBD2. The CDR3 is 15 residues long. Germline V gene sequence: CDR1 WSHSY, CDR2 SAAADI. V lost 6 bases and J lost 1; bases outside the gene matches: 1. DNA for the CDR3: TGCGCCAGCAGCGGGACTAGCGGGGGCACAGATACGCAGTATTTT. This translates into CASSGTSGGTDTQYF.

This clonotype was seen a few times. The chain is built from TRBV29-1 and TRBJ2-7; no definite D call. Trimming took 1 base from V and 3 from J, leaving 10 bases between them. The V gene's germline CDR1 is SQVTM and CDR2 ANQGSEA. CDR3 size: 13 residues. In DNA form, the CDR3 reads TGCAGCGTTGAAGTGCCTCACTTCTACGAGCAGTACTTC. It translates to CSVEVPHFYEQYF.

V is TRBV21-1 and J is TRBJ1-1; the D segment call TRBD1 is taken from the table without a DNA check. TRBV21-1 is a listed pseudogene. The CDR3 sequence is 16 residues long. CDR3 amino acids: CASSKRSRDRVPEAFF. Here the CDR3 DNA reads TGTGCCAGCAGCAAAAGGAGCAGGGACAGGGTACCTGAAGCTTTCTTT.

This chain connects TRBV6-5 to TRBJ2-4; 8 bases match TRBD2. V was clipped by 2 bases and J by 0 bases; unmatched bases: 6. CDR1 and CDR2 (germline): MNHEY, SVGAGI. The CDR3 length is 17 residues. CDR3 in DNA: TGTGCCAGCAGTTACACGTCGGGGGGGATAGCCAAAAACATTCAGTACTTC. Protein: CASSYTSGGIAKNIQYF.

This clonotype has ten or more counts. The chain couples TRBV5-1 to TRBJ2-7; D is uncertain. This CDR3 spans 15 amino acids. Trimming took off 3 bases at V and 0 bases at J, with 13 bases between the two ends. Per the germline V gene, CDR1 is SGHRS and CDR2 is YFSETQ. CDR3 residues: CASSYDGSSSYEQYF. The CDR3 DNA reads TGCGCCAGCAGCTACGACGGCAGCAGCTCCTACGAGCAGTACTTC. The full variable domain, rest sourced from reference TRBV5-1 and TRBJ2-7, is KAGVTQTPRYLIKTRGQQVTLSCSPISGHRSVSWYQQTPGQGLQFLFEYFSETQRNKGNFPGRFSGRQFSNSRSEMNVSTLELGDSALYLCASSYDGSSSYEQYFGPGTRLTVT.

There are a few counts of this clonotype. The J gene is TRBJ2-7, the V gene TRBV2; TRBD2 agrees at 7 bases. V lost 10 bases, J lost 5 bases, and 14 bases stayed unmatched. Per the germline V gene, CDR1 is SNHLY and CDR2 is FYNNEI. There are 14 residues in the CDR3. The DNA for the CDR3 is TGTGCCACCCTCGGGGCACTAGCGTCCAACGAGCAGTACTTC. Translated: CATLGALASNEQYF.

The chain is built from TRBV19 and TRBJ2-3; D tentatively fits TRBD1 or TRBD2 (5 bases each). Germline CDR1 and CDR2: LNHDA and SQIVND (reference sequence). V dropped 7 bases and J dropped 1 base, with 12 bases sitting between them. CDR3 length equals 14 residues. For the CDR3, the DNA is TGTGCCAGTACCGCCCGGGGACGCACAGATACGCAGTATTTT. It is translated as CASTARGRTDTQYF.